In its sample, the clone carrying this T cell receptor beta chain was seen a few times. CDR1 SGDLS and CDR2 YYNGEE come from the germline V gene. The CDR3 has 15 residues. V lost 0 bases and J 5 bases, leaving 15 bases between the germline ends. If no ophthalmopathy progression occurred within 18 months, Graves' hyperthyroidism was stable. This specimen belongs to a study of T cells in Graves' hyperthyroidism and ophthalmopathy. About the study: Staff took peripheral blood when the initial diagnosis was made, before any treatment began.

Amplified TCR beta CDR3 regions derived from RNA transcripts. TCR CDR3 underwent first-round RT-PCR with the HTBI primer set. A single record per CDR3 protein comes from TCRdb applying MiXCR to the multiplex PCR reads. The table records about 700,000 distinct CDR3 sequences, around 13% of them present only once. Source material: blood. V is TRBV9 and J is TRBJ2-7, with D possibly matching TRBD1 (8 bases). This receptor was identified in a woman between 18 and 29 years old with Graves' hyperthyroidism. This CDR3 reads CASSVDDRGLNEQYF. CDR3 DNA: TGTGCCAGCAGCGTAGATGACAGGGGACTAAACGAGCAGTACTTC.